This TCR beta chain was found in a study of blood T cell repertoires in COVID-19. Trimming took off 0 bases at V and 8 bases at J, with 15 bases between the two ends. The CDR3 has 15 amino acids. Germline lookup yields CDR1 SGHNT and CDR2 YYREEE (reference sequence). Sequencing used immunoSEQ multiplex PCR; TCRdb keeps in-frame clones, though not all of them. This sample has approximately 160,000 clones; around 80% occur once, and the top ten carry more than 5.5%. The receptor comes from a man aged 45-65 years who had recovered from COVID-19. Sequencing input: PBMCs or T cells enriched from blood (not recorded which). This sequence joins TRBV5-4 and TRBJ2-1; D is possibly TRBD1 (6 bases). CDR3 residues: CASSLAGTTSHEQFF. CDR3 DNA: TGTGCCAGCAGCTTGGCTGGGACAACGAGTCATGAGCAGTTCTTC.